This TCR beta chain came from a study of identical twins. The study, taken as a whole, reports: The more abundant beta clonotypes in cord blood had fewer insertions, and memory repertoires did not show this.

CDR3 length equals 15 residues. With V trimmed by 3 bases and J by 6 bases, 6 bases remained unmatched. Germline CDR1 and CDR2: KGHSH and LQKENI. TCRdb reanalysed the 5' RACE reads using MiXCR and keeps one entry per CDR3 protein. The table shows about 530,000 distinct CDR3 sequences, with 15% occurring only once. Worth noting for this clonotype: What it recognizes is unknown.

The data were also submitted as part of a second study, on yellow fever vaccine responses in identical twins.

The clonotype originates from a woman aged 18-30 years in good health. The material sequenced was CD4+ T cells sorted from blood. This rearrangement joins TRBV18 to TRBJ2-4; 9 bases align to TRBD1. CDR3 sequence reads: CASSPSTGGGNIQYF. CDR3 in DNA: TGTGCCAGCTCACCCTCGACAGGGGGAGGAAACATTCAGTACTTC.